Presented here are 16 T cell receptor beta chains from one specimen sequenced in a study of chemoradiotherapy in HPV16-positive cancers. Here immunoSEQ multiplex PCR was the method, and the copy in TCRdb shows in-frame clones only, minus some. The top ten hold approximately 1.3% of the sample, which has 14,000 or so clones, around four fifths seen once. This specimen was acquired from a patient who underwent chemoradiotherapy. The source of these receptors is a human donor with HPV-associated anogenital cancer.

The V gene is TRBV30, the J gene TRBJ1-6; D uncertain. The CDR3 contains 13 residues. Deletions cut 2 bases from V and 7 bases from J, with 9 bases between. Looked up from germline, CDR1 is GTSNPN and CDR2 is SVGIG (reference sequence). This CDR3 reads CAWSPNLNSPLHF. The CDR3 DNA is TGTGCCTGGAGTCCGAACTTAAATTCACCCCTCCACTTT. Based on the CDR3 plus reference TRBV30 and TRBJ1-6, the full variable domain is SQTIHQWPATLVQPVGSPLSLECTVEGTSNPNLYWYRQAAGRGLQLLFYSVGIGQISSEVPQNLSASRPQDRQFILSSKKLLLSDSGFYLCAWSPNLNSPLHFGNGTRLTVT.

The rearrangement joins TRBV28 to TRBJ1-1, with D possibly matching TRBD1 (5 bases). CDR1 is MDHEN, CDR2 SYDVKM, per germline. The germline V and J ends were trimmed by 6 bases and 2 bases, with 19 bases remaining between them. This CDR3 region has 16 residues. The CDR3 coding sequence is TGTGCCAGCAGCCCCGGAAGTCTGACAGTCAACACTGAAGCTTTCTTT. This codes for CASSPGSLTVNTEAFF.

This CDR3 reads CASSLRGGAYEQYF. The CDR3 DNA is TGTGCCAGCAGCTTGAGGGGGGGTGCCTACGAGCAGTACTTC. The chain carries TRBV5-4 and TRBJ2-7, with TRBD2 as a possible D gene (7 bases). The ends were cut back, 1 base at V and 2 bases at J, with 10 bases in the middle. This CDR3 spans 14 amino acids. Germline V CDR1 and CDR2: SGHNT, YYREEE (reference sequence).

This clone appeared a few times. V usage is TRBV4-1 and J usage is TRBJ1-2; a possible D gene is TRBD1 (5 bases). The germline CDR1 and CDR2 sequences are MGHRA and YSYEKL. V lost 3 bases and J 5 bases, leaving 13 bases between the germline ends. The CDR3 totals 14 residues. CDR3 region: CASSHEGFGYGYTF. CDR3 in DNA: TGCGCCAGCAGCCATGAGGGGTTCGGTTATGGCTACACCTTC.

The gene calls are TRBV7-2 and TRBJ2-2; 8 bases agree with TRBD1. Germline CDR1 is SGHTA and CDR2 is FQGNSA. V gave up 5 bases and J gave up 0 bases; unmatched junction bases: 11. This CDR3 spans 18 amino acids. In nucleotides, the CDR3 is TGTGCCAGCAGCCCCCCGGGACAGGCCCACGCGAACACCGGGGAGCTGTTTTTT. Translated: CASSPPGQAHANTGELFF.

J is TRBJ2-3 and V is TRBV7-9; 8 nucleotides line up with TRBD1. From germline, CDR1 is SEHNR and CDR2 FQNEAQ (reference sequence). The V and J ends lost 5 bases and 5 bases, in that order; junction bases with no gene match: 15. The CDR3 is 17 amino acids. CDR3 region: CASSAIGQGNVIDTQYF. CDR3 bases: TGTGCCAGCAGCGCGATAGGACAGGGTAACGTTATAGATACGCAGTATTTT.

In nucleotides, the CDR3 is TGTGCCTGGAGTGTACGTCCTAATACCGGGGCCAACGTCCTGACTTTC. This gives the protein CAWSVRPNTGANVLTF. The chain is built from TRBV30 and TRBJ2-6; no definite D call. V was clipped by 0 bases and J by 4 bases, with 13 bases between them. The CDR3 spans 16 residues. The germline CDR1 and CDR2 sequences are GTSNPN and SVGIG (reference sequence).

The chain links TRBV5-1 to TRBJ1-2; the D gene is possibly TRBD1 (5 bases). CDR1 and CDR2 (germline): SGHRS, YFSETQ. V lost 0 bases to trimming and J lost 6 bases, with 18 bases between them. This CDR3 is 16 amino acids long. The CDR3 reads CASSLAEGRDLHGYTF. The CDR3 DNA sequence: TGCGCCAGCAGCTTGGCCGAGGGCAGGGACCTACATGGCTACACCTTC.

The chain uses TRBV5-4 and TRBJ1-1, with D hard to call. The CDR3 sequence is 13 residues long. V lost 0 bases to trimming and J lost 3 bases, with 6 bases between them. Looked up from germline, CDR1 is SGHNT and CDR2 is YYREEE (reference sequence). The DNA for the CDR3 is TGTGCCAGCAGCTTGGACAGCTACACTGAAGCTTTCTTT. The encoded protein is CASSLDSYTEAFF.

This clone was observed a single time. CDR3 amino acids: CASSFRASGGGRETQYF. CDR3 in DNA: TGTGCCAGCAGCTTTAGAGCCTCGGGCGGGGGCCGGGAGACCCAGTACTTC. The chain uses TRBV7-9 and TRBJ2-5; D might be TRBD2 (7 bases). The ends were cut back, 3 bases at V and 5 bases at J, with 22 bases in the middle. From germline, CDR1 is SEHNR and CDR2 FQNEAQ (reference sequence). The CDR3 length is 17 residues. The full variable domain, its missing parts supplied by reference TRBV7-9 and TRBJ2-5, is DTGVSQNPRHKITKRGQNVTFRCDPISEHNRLYWYRQTLGQGPEFLTYFQNEAQLEKSRLLSDRFSAERPKGSFSTLEIQRTEQGDSAMYLCASSFRASGGGRETQYFGPGTRLLVL.

This clone was found once. The V gene is TRBV5-4, the J gene TRBJ2-5, with 11 positions matching TRBD2. This CDR3 is 16 amino acids long. Trimming at V came to 2 bases and at J to 2 bases, leaving 5 bases not matched to a gene. The germline V gene has CDR1 SGHNT and CDR2 YYREEE (reference sequence). CDR3 DNA sequence: TGTGCCAGCAGCTTAGCGACTAGCGGGGATCAAGAGACCCAGTACTTC. This sequence encodes CASSLATSGDQETQYF. The whole variable domain, remainder taken from reference TRBV5-4 and TRBJ2-5, is ETGVTQSPTHLIKTRGQQVTLRCSSQSGHNTVSWYQQALGQGPQFIFQYYREEENGRGNFPPRFSGLQFPNYSSELNVNALELDDSALYLCASSLATSGDQETQYFGPGTRLLVL.

The chain joins TRBV5-4 to TRBJ2-5; unclear D gene. Trimming removed 0 bases at V and 3 bases at J, with 9 bases between. The CDR3 is 14 amino acids. Germline CDR1 and CDR2: SGHNT and YYREEE (reference sequence). CDR3 protein: CASSLVPAKETQYF. In DNA, the CDR3 is TGTGCCAGCAGCTTGGTGCCTGCTAAAGAGACCCAGTACTTC.

This sequence joins TRBV2 and TRBJ1-1; D gene ambiguous. V was pared by 6 bases and J by 5 bases, with 10 bases between. The V gene's germline CDR1 is SNHLY and CDR2 FYNNEI. This CDR3 comprises 12 residues. The CDR3 DNA follows: TGTGCCAGCAGCGAGTTGGGGACTGAAGCTTTCTTT. Translation: CASSELGTEAFF.

This clone was recorded a few times. The V gene is TRBV11-2, the J gene TRBJ1-1, with a possible D match to TRBD1 (6 bases). CDR1 and CDR2 from the germline V gene are SGHAT and FQNNGV. The germline V and J ends were trimmed by 0 bases and 12 bases, with 14 bases remaining between them. CDR3 length: 13 residues. In nucleotides, the CDR3 is TGTGCCAGCAGCTTAGATCCTTTGGGGGCGACTTTCTTT. Its protein is CASSLDPLGATFF.

The chain has TRBV7-2 and TRBJ1-3, with D unclear. The CDR3 is made up of 14 amino acids. Germline CDR1 is SGHTA and CDR2 is FQGNSA. Trimming shortened V by 1 base and J by 4 bases, and 8 bases separated the two germline ends. The CDR3: CASSLGVPGNTIYF. The DNA for the CDR3 is TGTGCCAGCAGCTTAGGGGTTCCCGGAAACACCATATATTTT.

This chain joins TRBV5-4 and TRBJ2-7, with 7 positions matching TRBD2. V lost 4 bases to trimming and J lost 7 bases; unmatched junction nucleotides: 14. CDR1 is SGHNT and CDR2 is YYREEE in the germline V gene (reference sequence). The CDR3 has 15 residues. In DNA form, the CDR3 reads TGTGCCAGCAGCCGACCGGGACTACCAAAGGGAGAGCAGTACTTC. It specifies CASSRPGLPKGEQYF.